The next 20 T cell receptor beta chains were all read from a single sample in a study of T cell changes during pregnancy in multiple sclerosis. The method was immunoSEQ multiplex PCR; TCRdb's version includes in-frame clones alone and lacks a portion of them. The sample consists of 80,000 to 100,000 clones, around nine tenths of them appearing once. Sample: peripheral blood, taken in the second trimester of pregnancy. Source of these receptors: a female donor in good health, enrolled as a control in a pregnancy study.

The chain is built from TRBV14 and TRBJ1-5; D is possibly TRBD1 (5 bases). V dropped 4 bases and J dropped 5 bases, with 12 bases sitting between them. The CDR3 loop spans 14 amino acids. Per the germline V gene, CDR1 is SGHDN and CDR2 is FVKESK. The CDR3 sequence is CASSPQGFHQPQHF. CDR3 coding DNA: TGTGCCAGCAGCCCCCAGGGATTCCATCAGCCCCAGCATTTT.

The CDR3 loop reads CASSLPGQASNQPQHF. CDR3 DNA sequence: TGTGCCAGCAGCTTACCGGGACAGGCTTCTAATCAGCCCCAGCATTTT. The V gene is TRBV7-8, the J gene TRBJ1-5; 8 nucleotides agree with TRBD1. The CDR3 is made up of 16 amino acids. Trimming took 2 bases from V and 4 from J; bases not matched to a gene: 7. Germline V gives CDR1 SGHVS, CDR2 FQNEAQ.

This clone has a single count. CDR3 loop: CASSPQGDTQYF. CDR3 in DNA: TGTGCCAGCAGCCCTCAGGGGGATACGCAGTATTTT. The chain has TRBV7-9 and TRBJ2-3, with D possibly matching TRBD1 (6 bases). This CDR3 comprises 12 residues. From germline, CDR1 is SEHNR and CDR2 FQNEAQ (reference sequence). V was shortened by 5 bases and J by 6 bases, with 9 bases between the two germline ends.

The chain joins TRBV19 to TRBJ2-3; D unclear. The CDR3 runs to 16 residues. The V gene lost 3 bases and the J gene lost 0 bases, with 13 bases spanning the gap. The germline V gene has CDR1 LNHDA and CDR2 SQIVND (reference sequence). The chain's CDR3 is CASSISADTSTDTQYF. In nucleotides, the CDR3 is TGTGCCAGTAGTATCTCGGCAGACACTAGCACAGATACGCAGTATTTT.

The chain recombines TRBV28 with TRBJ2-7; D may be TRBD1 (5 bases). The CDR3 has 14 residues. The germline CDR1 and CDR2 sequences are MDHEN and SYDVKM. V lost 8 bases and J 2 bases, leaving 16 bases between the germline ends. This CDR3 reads CASGEIDSPYEQYF. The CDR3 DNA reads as TGTGCCAGCGGCGAGATTGACAGCCCCTACGAGCAGTACTTC.

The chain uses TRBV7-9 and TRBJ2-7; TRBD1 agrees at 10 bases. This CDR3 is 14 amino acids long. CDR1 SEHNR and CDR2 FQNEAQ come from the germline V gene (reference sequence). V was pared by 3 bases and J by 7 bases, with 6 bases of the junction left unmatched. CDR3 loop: CASSFSDRGREQYF. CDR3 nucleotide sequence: TGTGCCAGCAGCTTCTCGGACAGGGGGAGGGAGCAGTACTTC.

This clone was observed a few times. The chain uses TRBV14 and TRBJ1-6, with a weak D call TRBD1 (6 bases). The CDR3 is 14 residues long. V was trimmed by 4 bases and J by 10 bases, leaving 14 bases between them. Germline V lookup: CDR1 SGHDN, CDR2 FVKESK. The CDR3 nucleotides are TGTGCCAGCAGCCCCAACAGGGATGGATCACCCCTCCACTTT. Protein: CASSPNRDGSPLHF.

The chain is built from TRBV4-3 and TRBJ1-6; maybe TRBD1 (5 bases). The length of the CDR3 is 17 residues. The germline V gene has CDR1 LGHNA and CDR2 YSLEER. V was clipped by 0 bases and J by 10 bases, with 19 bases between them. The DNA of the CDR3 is TGCGCCAGCAGCCAAGACTTGTTCTCCCAGGGCGGCTCACCCCTCCACTTT. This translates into CASSQDLFSQGGSPLHF.

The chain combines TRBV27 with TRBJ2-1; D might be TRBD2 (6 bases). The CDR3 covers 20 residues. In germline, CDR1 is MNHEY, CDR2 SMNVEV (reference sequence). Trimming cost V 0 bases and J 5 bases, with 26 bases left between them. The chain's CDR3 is CASSLSWLGEVWGPNNEQFF. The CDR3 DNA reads TGTGCCAGCAGTTTATCCTGGCTCGGGGAGGTCTGGGGACCCAACAATGAGCAGTTCTTC.

The CDR3 nucleotides are TGTGCCAGCAGCTTACGGCTAGCGGGGAGCACAGATACGCAGTATTTT. Translation gives CASSLRLAGSTDTQYF. The rearrangement joins TRBV11-2 to TRBJ2-3, with 9 nucleotides matching TRBD2. V trimming: 2 bases; J trimming: 0 bases; junction bases outside the gene matches: 3. Looked up from germline, CDR1 is SGHAT and CDR2 is FQNNGV. This CDR3 comprises 16 residues.

CDR3 amino acids: CASSAYLGSGTYNEQFF. For the CDR3, the DNA is TGTGCCAGCAGTGCATACCTAGGAAGCGGGACCTACAATGAGCAGTTCTTC. The rearrangement uses TRBV2 and TRBJ2-1, with 7 bases aligning to TRBD2. Germline V gene data show CDR1 as SNHLY and CDR2 as FYNNEI. V was pared by 4 bases and J by 2 bases, with 11 bases of the junction left unmatched. The CDR3 runs 17 residues.

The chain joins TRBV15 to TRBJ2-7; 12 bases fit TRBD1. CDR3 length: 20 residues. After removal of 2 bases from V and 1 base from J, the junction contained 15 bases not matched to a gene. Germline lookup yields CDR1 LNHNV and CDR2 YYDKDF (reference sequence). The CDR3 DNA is TGTGCCACCAGCAGAACTCCTCACCGGGACAGGGGGCAAAGGTCCTACGAGCAGTACTTC. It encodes CATSRTPHRDRGQRSYEQYF.

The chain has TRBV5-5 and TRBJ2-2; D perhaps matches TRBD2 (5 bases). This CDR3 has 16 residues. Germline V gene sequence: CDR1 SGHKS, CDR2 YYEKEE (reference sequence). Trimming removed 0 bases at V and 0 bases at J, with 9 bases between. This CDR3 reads CASSLERVTNTGELFF. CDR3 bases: TGTGCCAGCAGCTTGGAGAGGGTTACGAACACCGGGGAGCTGTTTTTT.

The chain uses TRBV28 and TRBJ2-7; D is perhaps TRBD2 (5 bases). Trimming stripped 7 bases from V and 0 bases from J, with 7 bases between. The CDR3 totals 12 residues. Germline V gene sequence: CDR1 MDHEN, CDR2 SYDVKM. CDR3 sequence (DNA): TGTGCCAGCAACCGGGGCTCCTACGAGCAGTACTTC. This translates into CASNRGSYEQYF.

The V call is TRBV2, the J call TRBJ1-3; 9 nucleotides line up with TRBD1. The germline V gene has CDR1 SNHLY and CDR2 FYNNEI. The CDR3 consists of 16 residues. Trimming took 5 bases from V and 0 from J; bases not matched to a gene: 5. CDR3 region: CASSPDRGFSGNTIYF. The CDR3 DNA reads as TGTGCCAGCAGTCCAGACAGGGGGTTCTCTGGAAACACCATATATTTT.

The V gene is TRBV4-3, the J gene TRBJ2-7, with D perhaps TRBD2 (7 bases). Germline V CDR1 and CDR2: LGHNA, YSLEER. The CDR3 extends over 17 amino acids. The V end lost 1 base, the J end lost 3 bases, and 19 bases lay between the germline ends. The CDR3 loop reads CASSQALSGASGYEQYF. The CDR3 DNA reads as TGCGCCAGCAGCCAAGCCCTTTCGGGGGCTAGCGGCTACGAGCAGTACTTC.

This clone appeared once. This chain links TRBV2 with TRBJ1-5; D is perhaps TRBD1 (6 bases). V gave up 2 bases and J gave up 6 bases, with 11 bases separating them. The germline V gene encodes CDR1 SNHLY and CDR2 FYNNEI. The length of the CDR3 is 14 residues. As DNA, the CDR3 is TGTGCCAGCAGTGAAAGGGGGGGCCCTCAGCCCCAGCATTTT. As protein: CASSERGGPQPQHF.

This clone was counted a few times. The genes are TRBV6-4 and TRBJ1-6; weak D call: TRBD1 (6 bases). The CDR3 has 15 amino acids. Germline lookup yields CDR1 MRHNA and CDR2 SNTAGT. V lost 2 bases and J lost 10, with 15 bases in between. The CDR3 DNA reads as TGTGCCAGCAGTGACGATATCCAGGGGCGGTCACCCCTCCACTTT. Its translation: CASSDDIQGRSPLHF.

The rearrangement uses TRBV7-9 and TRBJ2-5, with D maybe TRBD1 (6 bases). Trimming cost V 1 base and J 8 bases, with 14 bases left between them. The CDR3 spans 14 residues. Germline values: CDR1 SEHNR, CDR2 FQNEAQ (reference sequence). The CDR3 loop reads CASSLVGRGLTQYF. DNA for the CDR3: TGTGCCAGCAGCTTAGTAGGCAGGGGATTAACCCAGTACTTC. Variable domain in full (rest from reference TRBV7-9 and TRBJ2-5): DTGVSQNPRHKITKRGQNVTFRCDPISEHNRLYWYRQTLGQGPEFLTYFQNEAQLEKSRLLSDRFSAERPKGSFSTLEIQRTEQGDSAMYLCASSLVGRGLTQYFGPGTRLLVL.

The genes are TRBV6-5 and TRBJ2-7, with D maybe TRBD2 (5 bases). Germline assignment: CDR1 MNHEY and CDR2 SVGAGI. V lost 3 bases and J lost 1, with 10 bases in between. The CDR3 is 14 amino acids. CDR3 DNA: TGTGCCAGCAGTTATAGGTCGGGGTCCTACGAGCAGTACTTC. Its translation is CASSYRSGSYEQYF.